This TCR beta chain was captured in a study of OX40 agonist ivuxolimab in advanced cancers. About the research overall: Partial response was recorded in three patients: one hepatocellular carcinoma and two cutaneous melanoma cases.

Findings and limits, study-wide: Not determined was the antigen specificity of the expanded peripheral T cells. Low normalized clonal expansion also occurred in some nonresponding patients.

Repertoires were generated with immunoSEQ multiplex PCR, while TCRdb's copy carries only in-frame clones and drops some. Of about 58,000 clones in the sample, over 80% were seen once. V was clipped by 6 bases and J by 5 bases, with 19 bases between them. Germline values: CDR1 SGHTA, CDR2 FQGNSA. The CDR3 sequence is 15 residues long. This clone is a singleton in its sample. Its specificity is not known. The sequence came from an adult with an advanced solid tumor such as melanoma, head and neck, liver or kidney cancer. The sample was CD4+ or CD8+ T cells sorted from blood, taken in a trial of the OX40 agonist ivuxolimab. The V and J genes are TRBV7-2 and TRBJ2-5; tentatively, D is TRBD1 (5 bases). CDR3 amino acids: CASSYSPGWGETQYF. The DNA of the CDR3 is TGTGCCAGCAGTTACTCCCCCGGTTGGGGCGAGACCCAGTACTTC.